The 13 T cell receptor beta chains in this list originate from one sample, sequenced in a study of OX40 agonist ivuxolimab in advanced cancers. Method: immunoSEQ multiplex PCR; TCRdb's copy keeps in-frame clones and lacks some. Of roughly 28,000 clones listed, around 86% are singletons. The sequencing used CD4+ or CD8+ T cells sorted from blood, collected in a trial of the OX40 agonist ivuxolimab. The receptors originated from an adult with an advanced solid tumor such as melanoma, head and neck, liver or kidney cancer.

CDR3 sequence reads: CASSSRDGLSSYEQYF. Here the CDR3 DNA reads TGTGCCAGCAGCTCACGGGACGGATTAAGCTCCTACGAGCAGTACTTC. V gene TRBV7-9 combines with J gene TRBJ2-7; D might be TRBD1 or TRBD2, each matching 5 bases. The CDR3 length is 16 residues. Germline V gives CDR1 SEHNR, CDR2 FQNEAQ (reference sequence). V was shortened by 4 bases and J by 0 bases, with 16 bases between the two germline ends.

The rearrangement links TRBV5-6 to TRBJ2-1; D not certain. This CDR3 region has 14 residues. V was trimmed by 4 bases and J by 8 bases, leaving 16 bases between them. Germline-derived CDR1 and CDR2 are SGHDT and YYEEEE. CDR3 nucleotide sequence: TGTGCCAGCAGCGTGGAACTCGTTTGGGATGAGCAGTTCTTC. Amino acids: CASSVELVWDEQFF.

The chain is built from TRBV6-6 and TRBJ2-1; D is possibly TRBD1 or TRBD2 (5 bases each). This CDR3 region has 16 residues. The germline gives CDR1 MNHNY, CDR2 SVGAGI (reference sequence). V lost 2 bases, J lost 4 bases, and 15 bases lay in between. The CDR3 DNA is TGTGCCAGCAGTTACGAGGGACCCCCCCCTTACAATGAGCAGTTCTTC. Its protein product is CASSYEGPPPYNEQFF.

This clone was observed a single time. V usage is TRBV19 and J usage is TRBJ2-7; 10 bases are shared with TRBD1. The CDR3 is made up of 14 amino acids. V shed 6 bases and J 1 base; nucleotides not matched to a gene: 3. Germline V gene lookup returns CDR1 LNHDA and CDR2 SQIVND (reference sequence). The CDR3: CASRGTGVSYEQYF. The CDR3 DNA reads TGTGCCAGTAGGGGGACAGGGGTTTCCTACGAGCAGTACTTC.

The J gene is TRBJ1-2, the V gene TRBV19; D not resolved. The CDR3 length is 16 residues. Trimming removed 1 base from V and 5 bases from J, with 17 bases in between. Germline lookup yields CDR1 LNHDA and CDR2 SQIVND (reference sequence). CDR3 DNA: TGTGCCAGTAGTATAGCCGCCGACTTCCTTCCATATGGCTACACCTTC. This encodes CASSIAADFLPYGYTF.

V gene TRBV27 combines with J gene TRBJ2-7, with D perhaps matching TRBD1 or TRBD2 (5 bases each). Germline V gives CDR1 MNHEY, CDR2 SMNVEV (reference sequence). Trimming cost V 5 bases and J 7 bases, with 15 bases left between them. The CDR3 length is 13 residues. For the CDR3, the DNA is TGTGCCAGCAGTGGGACGGACGTGAGGGAGCAGTACTTC. It yields the protein CASSGTDVREQYF.

On this clone itself: Compared with germline, one end of the junction differs, possibly owing to a read error. The chain has TRBV13 and TRBJ1-6, with D unclear. The CDR3 runs to 14 residues. Germline lookup yields CDR1 PRHDT and CDR2 FYEKMQ (reference sequence). CDR3 in amino acids: CASSLGDYNSPLHF. In nucleotides, the CDR3 is TGTGCCAGCAGCCTAGGAGATTATAATTCACCCCTCCACTTT. The entire variable domain, with the rest obtained from reference TRBV13 and TRBJ1-6, is as follows: AAGVIQSPRHLIKEKRETATLKCYPIPRHDTVYWYQQGPGQDPQFLISFYEKMQSDKGSIPDRFSAQQFSDYHSELNMSSLELGDSALYFCASSLGDYNSPLHFGNGTRLTVT.

The V call is TRBV21-1, the J call TRBJ2-1; the table's D call of TRBD2 was not tested on the DNA. TRBV21-1 is annotated as a pseudogene. The CDR3 spans 16 residues. This CDR3 is CASSKGGAGAYNEQFF. In DNA form, the CDR3 reads TGTGCCAGCAGCAAAGGTGGGGCGGGAGCCTACAATGAGCAGTTCTTC.

The chain joins TRBV9 to TRBJ2-7; no firm D call. CDR3 length: 12 amino acids. The V end was cut by 3 bases, the J end by 1 base, with 5 bases between. CDR1 and CDR2 (germline): SGDLS, YYNGEE. The CDR3 here is CASSGRSYEQYF. Written as DNA, the CDR3 is TGTGCCAGCAGCGGCAGGTCCTACGAGCAGTACTTC.

CDR3 nucleotide sequence: TGTGCCAGCAGATCAGCTGTACCCTACAATGAGCAGTTCTTC. Amino acids: CASRSAVPYNEQFF. J is TRBJ2-1 and V is TRBV27; D ambiguous. V was shortened by 6 bases and J by 2 bases, with 11 bases between the two germline ends. CDR3 length equals 14 residues. The germline V gene encodes CDR1 MNHEY and CDR2 SMNVEV (reference sequence).

J is TRBJ1-1 and V is TRBV4-2; TRBD1 matches 12 bases. Germline trimming cut 5 bases from V and 1 base from J; bases unmatched to any gene: 8. Germline values: CDR1 LGHNA, CDR2 YNFKEQ. The CDR3 is 17 amino acids. The CDR3 DNA is TGTGCCAGCAGCGCCCCGGGACAGGGGGCGGAGAACACTGAAGCTTTCTTT. Translating it yields CASSAPGQGAENTEAFF.

The J gene is TRBJ1-1, the V gene TRBV6-1, with a possible D match to TRBD1 (6 bases). The CDR3 covers 13 residues. V lost 5 bases, J lost 6 bases, and 13 bases lay in between. Germline CDR1 and CDR2: MNHNS and SASEGT. The CDR3 DNA is TGTGCCAGCAGTTATGGTACAGGGTCTGAAGCTTTCTTT. This gives the protein CASSYGTGSEAFF.

V gene TRBV11-2 combines with J gene TRBJ2-1, with 8 positions matching TRBD1. The germline CDR1 and CDR2 sequences are SGHAT and FQNNGV. The length of the CDR3 is 14 residues. V was pared by 5 bases and J by 6 bases, with 6 bases of the junction left unmatched. This CDR3 is CASSRVGTGNEQFF. CDR3 DNA sequence: TGTGCCAGCAGCCGCGTCGGGACAGGCAATGAGCAGTTCTTC.